Presented here are 4 T cell receptor beta chains from one specimen sequenced in a study of OX40 agonist ivuxolimab in advanced cancers. TCRdb keeps only in-frame clones here, not all; method: immunoSEQ multiplex PCR. The top ten clones hold under 0.75% of a sample with tens of thousands of clones, about 88% of them seen once. The source material was CD4+ or CD8+ T cells sorted from blood, sampled in a trial of the OX40 agonist ivuxolimab. The source of these receptors is an adult with an advanced solid tumor such as melanoma, head and neck, liver or kidney cancer.

The rearrangement joins TRBV5-1 to TRBJ1-5, with D possibly being TRBD1 (5 bases). The germline V gene has CDR1 SGHRS and CDR2 YFSETQ. The CDR3 loop spans 14 amino acids. Trimming removed 1 base at V and 5 bases at J, with 10 bases between. The CDR3 DNA sequence: TGCGCCAGCAGCTTGAATGCGGGGGATCAGCCCCAGCATTTT. Its translation: CASSLNAGDQPQHF.

The V call is TRBV6-5, the J call TRBJ1-5; D unclear. Germline loops: CDR1 MNHEY, CDR2 SVGAGI. Trimming shortened V by 6 bases and J by 11 bases, and 11 bases separated the two germline ends. The CDR3 has 11 amino acids. The chain's CDR3 is CASSSPKAQHF. The CDR3 nucleotides read TGTGCCAGCAGCAGTCCAAAAGCCCAGCATTTT.

This clone was found once. V gene TRBV7-5 combines with J gene TRBJ1-6. TRBV7-5 is deemed a pseudogene. This CDR3 spans 12 amino acids. CDR3 nucleotide sequence: TGTGCCAGAACCAAAACCGGGCACCTACTCCACTTT. Translated: CARTKTGHLLHF.

V gene TRBV18 combines with J gene TRBJ2-1; 8 bases agree with TRBD2. Losses at the gene ends were 3 bases for V and 9 bases for J; bases not matched to a gene: 7. The CDR3 covers 14 residues. Germline V gene sequence: CDR1 KGHSH, CDR2 LQKENI. CDR3 protein: CASSPHRGGGEQFF. The CDR3 DNA reads as TGTGCCAGCTCACCTCATCGGGGGGGCGGTGAGCAGTTCTTC.